This T cell receptor beta chain was recorded in a study of shared clonotypes between healthy human individuals. Division of CD4+ cells produced a CD45RA+ naive subset and a CD45RA-negative memory subset. This clone was seen ten or more times. Looked up from germline, CDR1 is MNHNS and CDR2 is SASEGT. The V and J ends lost 6 bases and 5 bases, in that order; junction bases with no gene match: 6. The CDR3 contains 14 residues. It was across several immunoSEQ plates that each subset's genomic DNA was evenly split. Data came from immunoSEQ multiplex PCR; TCRdb stores just in-frame clones and leaves some out. The data show approximately 1.1 million clones, 78% seen once.

This sequence joins TRBV6-1 and TRBJ1-5; 8 bases map to TRBD1. The clonotype was recovered from a man aged 18 to 30 in good health. Some clones in this sample may be carry-over from other donors' samples. Sequencing used memory CD4+ T cells from PBMCs. Subset denoted: CD45RA-negative fraction. This CDR3 reads CASRRTGFDQPQHF. The CDR3 region has the DNA TGTGCCAGCAGACGGACAGGGTTTGATCAGCCCCAGCATTTT.